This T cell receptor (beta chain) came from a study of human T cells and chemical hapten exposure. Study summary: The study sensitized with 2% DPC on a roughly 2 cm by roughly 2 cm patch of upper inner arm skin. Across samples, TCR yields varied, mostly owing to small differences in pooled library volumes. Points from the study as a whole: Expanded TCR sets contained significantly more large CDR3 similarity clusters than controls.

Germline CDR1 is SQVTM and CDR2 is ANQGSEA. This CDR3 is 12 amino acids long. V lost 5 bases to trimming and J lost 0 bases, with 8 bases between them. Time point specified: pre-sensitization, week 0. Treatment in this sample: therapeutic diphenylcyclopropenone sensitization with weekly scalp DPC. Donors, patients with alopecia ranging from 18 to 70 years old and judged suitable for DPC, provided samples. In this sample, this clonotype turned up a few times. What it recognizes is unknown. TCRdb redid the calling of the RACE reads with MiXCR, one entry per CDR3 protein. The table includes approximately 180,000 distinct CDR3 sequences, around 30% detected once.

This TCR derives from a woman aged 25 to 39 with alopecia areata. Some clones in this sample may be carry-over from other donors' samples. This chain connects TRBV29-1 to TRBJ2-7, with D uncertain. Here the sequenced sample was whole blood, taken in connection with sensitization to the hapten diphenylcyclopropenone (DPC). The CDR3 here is CSVRTFSYEQYF. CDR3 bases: TGCAGCGTTCGGACGTTCTCCTACGAGCAGTACTTC.